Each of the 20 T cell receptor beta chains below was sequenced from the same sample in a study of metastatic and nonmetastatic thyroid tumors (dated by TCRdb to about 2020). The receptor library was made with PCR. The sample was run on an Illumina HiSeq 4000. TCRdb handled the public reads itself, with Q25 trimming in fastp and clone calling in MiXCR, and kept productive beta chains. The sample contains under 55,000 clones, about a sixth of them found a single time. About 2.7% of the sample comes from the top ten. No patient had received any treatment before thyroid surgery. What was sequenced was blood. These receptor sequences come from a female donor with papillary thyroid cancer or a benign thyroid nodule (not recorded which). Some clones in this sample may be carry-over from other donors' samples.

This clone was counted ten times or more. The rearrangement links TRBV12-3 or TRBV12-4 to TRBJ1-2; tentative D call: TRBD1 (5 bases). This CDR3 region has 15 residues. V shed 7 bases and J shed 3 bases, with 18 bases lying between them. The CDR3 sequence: CASTSGRVGDYGYTF. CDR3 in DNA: TGTGCCAGCACCTCAGGCAGGGTCGGGGACTATGGCTACACCTTC.

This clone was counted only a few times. The CDR3 is CATRTPVYTIYF. Written as DNA, the CDR3 is TGTGCCACCCGGACACCTGTCTACACCATATATTTT. The chain links TRBV6-1 to TRBJ1-3, with D tentatively TRBD1 (5 bases). V was pared by 10 bases and J by 8 bases, with 15 bases between. This CDR3 spans 12 amino acids. Germline CDR1 and CDR2: MNHNS and SASEGT.

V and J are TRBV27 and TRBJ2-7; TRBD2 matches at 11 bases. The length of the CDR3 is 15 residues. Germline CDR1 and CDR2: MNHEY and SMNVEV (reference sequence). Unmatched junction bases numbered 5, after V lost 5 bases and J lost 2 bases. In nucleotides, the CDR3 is TGTGCCAGCAGTCATCTAGCGGGAGGTCCCTACGAGCAGTACTTC. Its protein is CASSHLAGGPYEQYF.

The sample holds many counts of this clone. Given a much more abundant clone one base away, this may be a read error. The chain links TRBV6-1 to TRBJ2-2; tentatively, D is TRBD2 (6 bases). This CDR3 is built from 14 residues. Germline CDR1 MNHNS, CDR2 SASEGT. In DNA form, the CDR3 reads TGTGCCAGCAGAACGACAGAGAACACCGGGGGGCTGTTTTTT. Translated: CASRTTENTGGLFF.

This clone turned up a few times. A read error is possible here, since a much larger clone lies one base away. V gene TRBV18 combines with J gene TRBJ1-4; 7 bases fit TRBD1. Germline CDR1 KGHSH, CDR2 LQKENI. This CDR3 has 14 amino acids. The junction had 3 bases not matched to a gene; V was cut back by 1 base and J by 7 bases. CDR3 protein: CASSPQAGGEKLFF. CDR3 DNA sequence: TGTGCCAGCTCACCACAGGCAGGGGGTGAAAAACTGTTTTTT.

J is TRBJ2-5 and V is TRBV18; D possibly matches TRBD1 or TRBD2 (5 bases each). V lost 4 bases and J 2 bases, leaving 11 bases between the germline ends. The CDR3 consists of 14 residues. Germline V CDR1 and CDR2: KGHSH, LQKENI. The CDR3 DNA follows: TGTGCCAGCTCACTCTCGGGGCAGCAAGAGACCCAGTACTTC. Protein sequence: CASSLSGQQETQYF.

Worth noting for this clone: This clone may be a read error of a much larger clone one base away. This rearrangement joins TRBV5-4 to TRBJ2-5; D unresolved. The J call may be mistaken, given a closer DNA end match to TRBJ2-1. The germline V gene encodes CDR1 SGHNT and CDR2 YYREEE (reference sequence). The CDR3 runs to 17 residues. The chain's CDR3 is CASSYNVLSNTYNEQFF. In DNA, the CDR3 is TGTGCCAGCAGCTATAATGTTTTGTCAAACACATACAATGAGCAGTTCTTC.

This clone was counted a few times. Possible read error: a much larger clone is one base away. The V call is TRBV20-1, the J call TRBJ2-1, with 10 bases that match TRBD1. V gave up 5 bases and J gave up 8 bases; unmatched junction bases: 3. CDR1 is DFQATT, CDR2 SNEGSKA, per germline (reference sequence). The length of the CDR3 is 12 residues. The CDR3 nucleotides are TGCAGTGCTGGGACAGGGGCTTATGAGCAGTTCTTC. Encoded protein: CSAGTGAYEQFF.

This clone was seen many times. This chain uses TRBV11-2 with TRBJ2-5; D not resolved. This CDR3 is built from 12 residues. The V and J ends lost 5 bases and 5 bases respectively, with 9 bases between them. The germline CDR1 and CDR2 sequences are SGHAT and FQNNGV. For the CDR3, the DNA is TGTGCCAGCAGCCCACTTGAGGAGACCCAGTACTTC. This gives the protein CASSPLEETQYF.

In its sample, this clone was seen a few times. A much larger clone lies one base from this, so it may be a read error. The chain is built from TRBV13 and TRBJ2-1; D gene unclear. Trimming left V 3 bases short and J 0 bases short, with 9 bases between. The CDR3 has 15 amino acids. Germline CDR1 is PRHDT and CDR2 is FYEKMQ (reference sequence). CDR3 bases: TGTGCCAGCAGCTTTGTACGGACCTCCTACAATGAGCAGTTCTTC. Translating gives CASSFVRTSYNEQFF.

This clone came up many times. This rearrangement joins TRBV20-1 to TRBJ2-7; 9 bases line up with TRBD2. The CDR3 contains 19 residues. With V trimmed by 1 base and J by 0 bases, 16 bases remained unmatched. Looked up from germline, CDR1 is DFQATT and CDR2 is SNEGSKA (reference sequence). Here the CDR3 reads CSARARGLAGPLNSYEQYF. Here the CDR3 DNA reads TGCAGTGCTAGAGCCCGTGGCCTAGCGGGGCCGCTTAACTCCTACGAGCAGTACTTC.

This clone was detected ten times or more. DNA for the CDR3: TGTGCCAGCAGCCAAGATAATCGTCTAGCGGTCAACATTCAGTACTTC. Protein: CASSQDNRLAVNIQYF. This chain connects TRBV3-1 to TRBJ2-4; 7 bases are a match to TRBD2. Germline-derived CDR1 and CDR2 are LGHDT and YNNKEL (reference sequence). The ends lost 0 bases at V and 7 bases at J; junction bases unmatched: 9. CDR3 size: 16 residues.

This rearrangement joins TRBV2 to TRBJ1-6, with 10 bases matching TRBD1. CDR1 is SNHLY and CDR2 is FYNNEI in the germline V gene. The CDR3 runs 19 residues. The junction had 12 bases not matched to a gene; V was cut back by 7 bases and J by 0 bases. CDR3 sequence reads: CASNGQGEAGGSYNSPLHF. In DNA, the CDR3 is TGTGCCAGCAATGGACAGGGGGAAGCCGGGGGCTCCTATAATTCACCCCTCCACTTT.

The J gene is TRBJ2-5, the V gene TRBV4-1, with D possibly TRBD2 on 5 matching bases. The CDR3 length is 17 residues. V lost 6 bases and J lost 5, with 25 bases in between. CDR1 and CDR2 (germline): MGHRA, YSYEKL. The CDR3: CASRQLAMGISGETQYF. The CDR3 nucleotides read TGCGCCAGCAGGCAGCTCGCGATGGGGATCTCGGGGGAGACCCAGTACTTC.

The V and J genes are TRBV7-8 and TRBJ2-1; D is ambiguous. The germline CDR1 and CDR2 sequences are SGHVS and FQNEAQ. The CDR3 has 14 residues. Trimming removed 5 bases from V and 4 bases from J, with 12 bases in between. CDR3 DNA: TGTGCCAGCAGCCCCGGTGCTGCTTACAATGAGCAGTTCTTC. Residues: CASSPGAAYNEQFF.

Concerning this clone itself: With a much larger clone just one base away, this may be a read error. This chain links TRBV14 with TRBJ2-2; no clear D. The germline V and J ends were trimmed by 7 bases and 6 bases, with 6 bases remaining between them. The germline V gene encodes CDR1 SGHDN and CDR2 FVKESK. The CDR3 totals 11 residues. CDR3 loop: CASIEAGELFF. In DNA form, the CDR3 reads TGTGCCAGCATAGAGGCCGGGGAGCTGTTTTTT.

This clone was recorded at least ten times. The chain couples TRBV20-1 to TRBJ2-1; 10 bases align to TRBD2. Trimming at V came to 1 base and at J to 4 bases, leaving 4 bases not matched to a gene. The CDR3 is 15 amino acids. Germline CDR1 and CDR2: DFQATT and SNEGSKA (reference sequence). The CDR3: CSARGLTSGYNEQFF. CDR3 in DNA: TGCAGTGCTAGAGGGCTGACTAGCGGGTACAATGAGCAGTTCTTC.

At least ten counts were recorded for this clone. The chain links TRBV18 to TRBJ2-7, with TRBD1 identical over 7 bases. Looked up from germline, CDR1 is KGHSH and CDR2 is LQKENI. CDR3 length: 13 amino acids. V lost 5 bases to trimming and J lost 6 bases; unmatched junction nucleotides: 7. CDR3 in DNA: TGTGCCAGCTCAATACAGGGGACCTCCGAGCAGTACTTC. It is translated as CASSIQGTSEQYF.

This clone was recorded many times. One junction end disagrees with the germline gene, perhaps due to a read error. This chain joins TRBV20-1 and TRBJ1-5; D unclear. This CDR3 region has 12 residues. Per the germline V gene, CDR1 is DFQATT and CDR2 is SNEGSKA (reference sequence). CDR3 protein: CSAREANQPQHF. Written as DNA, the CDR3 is TGCAGTGCCAGAGAAGCGAATCAGCCCCAGCATTTT.

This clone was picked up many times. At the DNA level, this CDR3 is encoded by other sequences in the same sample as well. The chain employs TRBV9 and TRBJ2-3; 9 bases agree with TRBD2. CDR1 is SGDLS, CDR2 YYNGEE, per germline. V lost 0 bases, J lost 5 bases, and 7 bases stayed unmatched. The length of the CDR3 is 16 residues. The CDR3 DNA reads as TGTGCCAGCAGCGTAGACCTTAGCGGGAGAGGAGATACGCAGTATTTT. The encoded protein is CASSVDLSGRGDTQYF.